The 22 T cell receptor beta chains given below trace back to one sample, sequenced in a study of control samples from healthy donors and cancer patients. Data came from immunoSEQ multiplex PCR; TCRdb stores just in-frame clones and leaves some out. The table has tens of thousands of clones, approximately 88% seen once. The sequenced sample consisted of PBMCs. These receptors were collected from a man aged 65 to 85 with lung cancer.

The J gene is TRBJ2-2, the V gene TRBV7-6; no clear D. V was shortened by 4 bases and J by 2 bases, with 8 bases between the two germline ends. Germline lookup yields CDR1 SGHVS and CDR2 FNYEAQ. CDR3 length: 14 amino acids. The CDR3 coding sequence is TGTGCCAGCAGCTCCAGAGAAAACACCGGGGAGCTGTTTTTT. Encoded protein: CASSSRENTGELFF.

This chain uses TRBV10-1 with TRBJ1-2; 7 nucleotides align to TRBD1. The CDR3 runs 16 residues. J lost 0 bases, V lost 2 bases, and 6 bases had no gene match. Per the germline V gene, CDR1 is WNHNN and CDR2 is SYGVQD (reference sequence). CDR3 residues: CASSEGGDRANYGYTF. CDR3 DNA sequence: TGCGCCAGCAGTGAGGGGGGGGACAGAGCTAACTATGGCTACACCTTC.

The chain links TRBV6-5 to TRBJ1-3; D ambiguous. There are 15 residues in the CDR3. CDR1 is MNHEY, CDR2 SVGAGI, per germline. V shed 2 bases and J shed 0 bases, with 8 bases lying between them. CDR3 nucleotide sequence: TGTGCCAGCAGTTACCGGCAGAACTCTGGAAACACCATATATTTT. This gives the protein CASSYRQNSGNTIYF.

V gene TRBV25-1 combines with J gene TRBJ1-1; D is unclear. Germline values: CDR1 MGHDK, CDR2 SYGVNS. This CDR3 comprises 14 residues. Trimming took off 5 bases at V and 2 bases at J, with 12 bases between the two ends. CDR3 residues: CASSTNYLNTEAFF. The DNA for the CDR3 is TGTGCCAGCAGTACGAATTACCTAAACACTGAAGCTTTCTTT.

V gene TRBV24-1 combines with J gene TRBJ2-1, with TRBD1 identical over 11 bases. This CDR3 has 15 amino acids. The ends lost 10 bases at V and 7 bases at J; junction bases unmatched: 11. Germline V CDR1 and CDR2: KGHDR, SFDVKD. The CDR3 reads CATSDPGQGGNEQFF. CDR3 coding DNA: TGTGCCACTTCGGATCCGGGACAGGGGGGTAATGAGCAGTTCTTC.

The V and J genes are TRBV7-9 and TRBJ2-5; D perhaps matches TRBD1 (6 bases). The CDR3 runs 17 residues. CDR1 SEHNR and CDR2 FQNEAQ come from the germline V gene (reference sequence). Deletions cut 7 bases from V and 0 bases from J, with 21 bases between. In DNA form, the CDR3 reads TGTGCCAGCACCCAAACCGCAGGGGCAGGGTACCAAGAGACCCAGTACTTC. It yields the protein CASTQTAGAGYQETQYF.

This clone was observed once. This chain joins TRBV7-8 and TRBJ1-1; D gene ambiguous. The CDR3 consists of 13 residues. The V gene lost 1 base and the J gene lost 1 base, with 4 bases spanning the gap. Germline V gene lookup returns CDR1 SGHVS and CDR2 FQNEAQ. This CDR3 is CASSLGRNTEAFF. In nucleotides, the CDR3 is TGTGCCAGCAGCTTAGGGAGGAACACTGAAGCTTTCTTT.

V gene TRBV11-2 combines with J gene TRBJ2-2, with TRBD2 identical over 7 bases. This CDR3 is 16 amino acids long. After removal of 3 bases from V and 1 base from J, the junction contained 5 bases not matched to a gene. Per the germline V gene, CDR1 is SGHAT and CDR2 is FQNNGV. CDR3 in amino acids: CASSFFGGGNTGELFF. The CDR3 DNA is TGTGCCAGCAGCTTTTTCGGCGGGGGGAACACCGGGGAGCTGTTTTTT.

The CDR3 here is CASSRAGPGGLFF. CDR3 bases: TGTGCCAGCAGTCGGGCAGGGCCTGGCGGACTGTTTTTT. The J gene is TRBJ1-4, the V gene TRBV6-5; possible D gene TRBD1, 5 bases. The CDR3 loop spans 13 amino acids. Germline-derived CDR1 and CDR2 are MNHEY and SVGAGI. V was pared by 5 bases and J by 13 bases, with 17 bases between.

Note on this clone: One junction end disagrees with the germline gene, perhaps due to a read error. J is TRBJ2-7 and V is TRBV7-2, with TRBD1 matching 10 bases. In germline, CDR1 is SGHTA, CDR2 FQGNSA. The CDR3 is made up of 13 amino acids. CDR3 sequence (DNA): TGTGCCAGCAGCCTATATACAGGACAGGGGGAACACTTC. This sequence encodes CASSLYTGQGEHF.

The table lists this clone with a few counts. The chain employs TRBV13 and TRBJ2-7, with D unclear. Germline-derived CDR1 and CDR2 are PRHDT and FYEKMQ (reference sequence). The CDR3 is made up of 15 amino acids. The ends were cut back, 4 bases at V and 1 base at J, with 14 bases in the middle. The CDR3 spells CASSSHRAVSYEQYF. The CDR3, as DNA: TGTGCCAGCAGCTCCCACCGGGCAGTATCCTACGAGCAGTACTTC.

This CDR3 is CSVDLAGGRGDTQYF. The DNA of the CDR3 is TGCAGCGTTGATTTAGCGGGGGGACGCGGAGATACGCAGTATTTT. This rearrangement joins TRBV29-1 to TRBJ2-3; 10 nucleotides match TRBD2. Germline V gene sequence: CDR1 SQVTM, CDR2 ANQGSEA. The V segment lost 3 bases and the J segment 5 bases; nucleotides outside the gene matches: 8. The CDR3 has 15 amino acids.

The rearrangement links TRBV6-6 to TRBJ2-3; 7 bases match TRBD2. The CDR3 contains 14 residues. The germline gives CDR1 MNHNY, CDR2 SVGAGI (reference sequence). V lost 2 bases to trimming and J lost 6 bases; unmatched junction nucleotides: 5. CDR3: CASSYGTNQDTQYF. For the CDR3, the DNA is TGTGCCAGCAGTTACGGGACTAATCAGGATACGCAGTATTTT.

J is TRBJ2-5 and V is TRBV9; maybe TRBD1 (7 bases). The CDR3 is made up of 14 amino acids. Germline CDR1 and CDR2: SGDLS and YYNGEE. Trimming pared 3 bases from V and 1 base from J, leaving 10 bases between. The CDR3 sequence is CASSGGTAQETQYF. As DNA, the CDR3 is TGTGCCAGCAGCGGCGGGACAGCCCAAGAGACCCAGTACTTC.

J is TRBJ1-6 and V is TRBV21-1. TRBV21-1 is flagged as a pseudogene. CDR3 size: 15 residues. CDR3 sequence reads: CASSPRHDNNSPLHF. The CDR3 bases are TGTGCCAGCAGCCCCCGCCACGATAATAATTCACCCCTCCACTTT.

This chain connects TRBV7-3 to TRBJ1-1, with D possibly matching TRBD1 (5 bases). Germline CDR1 SGHTA, CDR2 FQGTGA. Trimming removed 2 bases at V and 1 base at J, with 11 bases between. This CDR3 is built from 15 residues. CDR3 region: CASSLGGAPNTEAFF. The CDR3, as DNA: TGTGCCAGCAGCTTAGGGGGTGCGCCGAACACTGAAGCTTTCTTT.

The chain uses TRBV30 and TRBJ1-6; 7 positions match TRBD1. The J segment lost 2 bases and the V segment lost 2 bases, leaving 6 bases of the junction unmatched. Germline V lookup: CDR1 GTSNPN, CDR2 SVGIG (reference sequence). The CDR3 is 16 residues long. The CDR3 reads CAWSSEGATYNSPLHF. Written as DNA, the CDR3 is TGTGCCTGGAGTTCCGAGGGGGCAACCTATAATTCACCCCTCCACTTT.

The chain combines TRBV18 with TRBJ1-1, with 8 bases identical to TRBD1. Per germline, CDR1 KGHSH and CDR2 LQKENI. Trimming at V came to 4 bases and at J to 5 bases, leaving 9 bases not matched to a gene. The CDR3 loop spans 15 amino acids. CDR3 nucleotide sequence: TGTGCCAGCTCACAGGGAACAGGGGGTGGAACTGAAGCTTTCTTT. Protein sequence: CASSQGTGGGTEAFF.

The J gene is TRBJ2-1, the V gene TRBV2; D possibly matches TRBD1 or TRBD2 (5 bases each). Per germline, CDR1 SNHLY and CDR2 FYNNEI. Trimming stripped 6 bases from V and 4 bases from J, with 13 bases between. CDR3 size: 14 residues. Here the CDR3 DNA reads TGTGCCAGCAGGGGTCTAGCAGGGTACAATGAGCAGTTCTTC. It translates to CASRGLAGYNEQFF.

V usage is TRBV6-5 and J usage is TRBJ2-7; possible D gene TRBD1, 7 bases. Germline CDR1 and CDR2: MNHEY and SVGAGI. The CDR3 is made up of 15 amino acids. Trimming removed 7 bases from V and 6 bases from J, with 22 bases in between. CDR3 in DNA: TGTGCCAGCATCTCACTCGTGGGGCAGGGGGGCGAGCAGTACTTC. This sequence encodes CASISLVGQGGEQYF.

On this clone itself: The junction departs from the called germline gene at one end, perhaps through a read error. The chain joins TRBV7-3 to TRBJ1-2; D remains unclear. Germline assignment: CDR1 SGHTA and CDR2 FQGTGA. The CDR3 is 14 residues long. CDR3 nucleotide sequence: TGTGCCAGCAGCATAAACCGGTCTGGCTCTGGCCACACCTTC. Its protein product is CASSINRSGSGHTF.

This rearrangement joins TRBV10-3 to TRBJ2-2, with TRBD1 matching over 10 bases. Germline lookup yields CDR1 ENHRY and CDR2 SYGVKD. CDR3 size: 17 residues. The J segment lost 5 bases and the V segment lost 3 bases, leaving 9 bases of the junction unmatched. The CDR3, as DNA: TGTGCCATCAGTGATCCGGGACAGGGGCTTTGGACCGGGGAGCTGTTTTTT. As protein: CAISDPGQGLWTGELFF.